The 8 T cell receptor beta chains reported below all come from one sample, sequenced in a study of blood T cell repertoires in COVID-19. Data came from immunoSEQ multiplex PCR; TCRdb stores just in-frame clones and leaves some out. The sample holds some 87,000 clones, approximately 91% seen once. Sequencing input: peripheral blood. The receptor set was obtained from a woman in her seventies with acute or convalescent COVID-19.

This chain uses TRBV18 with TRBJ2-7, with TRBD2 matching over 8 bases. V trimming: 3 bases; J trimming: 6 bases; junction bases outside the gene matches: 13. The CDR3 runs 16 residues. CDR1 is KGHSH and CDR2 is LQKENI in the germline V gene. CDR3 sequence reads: CASSPNPQAGVGEQYF. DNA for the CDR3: TGTGCCAGCTCACCCAACCCCCAAGCGGGAGTAGGCGAGCAGTACTTC.

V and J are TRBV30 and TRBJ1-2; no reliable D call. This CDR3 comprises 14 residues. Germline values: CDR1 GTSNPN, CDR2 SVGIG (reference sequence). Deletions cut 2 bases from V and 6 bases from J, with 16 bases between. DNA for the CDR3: TGTGCCTGGAGTCGGAGAGCCCGAGAGAATGGCTACACCTTC. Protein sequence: CAWSRRARENGYTF.

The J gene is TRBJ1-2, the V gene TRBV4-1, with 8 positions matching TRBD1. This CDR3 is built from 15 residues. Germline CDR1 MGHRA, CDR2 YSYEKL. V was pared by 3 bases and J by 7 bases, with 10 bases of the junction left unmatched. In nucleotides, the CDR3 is TGCGCCAGCAGCCAGAGAAGGCAGGGGGCCACTGGCTACACCTTC. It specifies CASSQRRQGATGYTF.

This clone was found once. The CDR3 protein is CASSQGVSGANVLTF. For the CDR3, the DNA is TGTGCCAGCAGCCAGGGGGTTTCTGGGGCCAACGTCCTGACTTTC. The chain combines TRBV9 with TRBJ2-6; 7 nucleotides line up with TRBD1. With 4 bases clipped from V and 1 base from J, the junction kept 2 bases outside the gene matches. Germline-derived CDR1 and CDR2 are SGDLS and YYNGEE. The CDR3 totals 15 residues.

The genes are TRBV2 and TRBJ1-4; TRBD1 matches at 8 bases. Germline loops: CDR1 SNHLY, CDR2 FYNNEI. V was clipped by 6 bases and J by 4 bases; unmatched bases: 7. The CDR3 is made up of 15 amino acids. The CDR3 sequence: CASSLDRGYNEKLFF. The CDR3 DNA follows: TGTGCCAGCAGCCTCGACAGGGGTTATAATGAAAAACTGTTTTTT. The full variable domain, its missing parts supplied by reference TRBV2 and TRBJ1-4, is EPEVTQTPSHQVTQMGQEVILRCVPISNHLYFYWYRQILGQKVEFLVSFYNNEISEKSEIFDDQFSVERPDGSNFTLKIRSTKLEDSAMYFCASSLDRGYNEKLFFGSGTQLSVL.

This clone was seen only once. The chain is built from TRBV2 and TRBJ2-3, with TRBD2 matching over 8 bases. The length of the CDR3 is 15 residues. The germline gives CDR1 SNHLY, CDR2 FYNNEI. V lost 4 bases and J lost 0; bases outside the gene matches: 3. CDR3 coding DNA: TGTGCCAGCAGTGCGGAGCGGGGGAGCACAGATACGCAGTATTTT. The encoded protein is CASSAERGSTDTQYF.

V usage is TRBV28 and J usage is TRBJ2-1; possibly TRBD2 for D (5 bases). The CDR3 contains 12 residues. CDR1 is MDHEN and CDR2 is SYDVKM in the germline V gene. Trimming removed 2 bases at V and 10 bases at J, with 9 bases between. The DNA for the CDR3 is TGTGCCAGCAGTTTAATGGGGAGAGAGCAGTTCTTC. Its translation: CASSLMGREQFF.

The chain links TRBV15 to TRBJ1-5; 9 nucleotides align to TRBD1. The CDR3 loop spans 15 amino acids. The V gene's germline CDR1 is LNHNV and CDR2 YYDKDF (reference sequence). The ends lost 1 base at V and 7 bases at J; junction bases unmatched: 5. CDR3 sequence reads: CATSRVQGAAQPQHF. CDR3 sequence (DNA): TGTGCCACCAGCAGAGTACAGGGGGCAGCGCAGCCCCAGCATTTT. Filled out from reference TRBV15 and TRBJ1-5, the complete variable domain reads DAMVIQNPRYQVTQFGKPVTLSCSQTLNHNVMYWYQQKSSQAPKLLFHYYDKDFNNEADTPDNFQSRRPNTSFCFLDIRSPGLGDTAMYLCATSRVQGAAQPQHFGDGTRLSIL.